This T cell receptor beta chain was found in a study of blood T cell repertoires in COVID-19. Study-wide context: Samples came from the United States, Italy and Spain, spanning acute and convalescent COVID-19. From T cells, B-cell-depleted T cells, or PBMCs came the material, which was cDNA or gDNA.

In germline, CDR1 is SGHRS, CDR2 YFSETQ. The CDR3 is 16 residues long. The J segment lost 0 bases and the V segment lost 4 bases, leaving 8 bases of the junction unmatched. The data were produced by immunoSEQ multiplex PCR, yet TCRdb's version contains in-frame clones alone and is incomplete. The repertoire holds 75,000 to 95,000 clones, with 88% as singletons. The receptor's source is a man aged 50-60 years with active COVID-19. The chain has TRBV5-1 and TRBJ1-1; 8 nucleotides agree with TRBD1. Sequencing input: peripheral blood. CDR3 sequence: CASSPGTGLMNTEAFF. The CDR3 region has the DNA TGCGCCAGCAGCCCCGGGACAGGCCTTATGAACACTGAAGCTTTCTTT.